These T cell receptor beta chains were read from a single sample in a study of blood T cell repertoires in COVID-19. Libraries were prepared by immunoSEQ multiplex PCR; TCRdb keeps only in-frame clonotypes and omits some of them. Here the sample spans 150,000 or so clones, approximately 80% being singletons. Sequences were obtained from peripheral blood. Receptors originate from a woman at least 80 years old with acute or convalescent COVID-19. The conserved cysteine and the conserved F or W are not part of the CDR3 here. D genes are given only for firm matches.

D gene	J gene	V gene	CDR3 protein
.	TRBJ2-1	TRBV29-1	SVEEEAGLPYNEQF
.	TRBJ2-1	TRBV19	ASSREGGGSSSSYNEQF
TRBD1	TRBJ2-1	TRBV11-1	ASSKGTGDYNEQF
.	TRBJ2-1	TRBV19	ASSILVGLAGNEQF
TRBD2	TRBJ2-1	TRBV30	AWTRTSSYNEQF
.	TRBJ2-1	TRBV5-1	ASSVQDNEQF
.	TRBJ2-7	TRBV29-1	SVEDYSYEQY
.	TRBJ1-1	TRBV5-1	ASSSVLSTEAF
TRBD1	TRBJ1-5	TRBV24-1	ATSDLGTKPTDRVYQPQH
.	TRBJ2-1	TRBV4-1	ASSQEYGDYNEQF
TRBD1	TRBJ1-1	TRBV5-6	ASSPDRAQMNTEAF
TRBD1	TRBJ1-5	TRBV5-4	ASSSGQGRNQPQH
.	TRBJ1-1	TRBV20-1	STLRGTEAF
.	TRBJ1-1	TRBV7-2	ASSPQSGTEAF
TRBD1	TRBJ2-4	TRBV7-2	ASSPRQGAWNIQY
.	TRBJ2-7	TRBV4-3	ASSQDLGANSYEQY
.	TRBJ1-2	TRBV6-4	ASSEAAGGGYT
TRBD2	TRBJ2-3	TRBV5-6	ASTSSGGSTDTQY
.	TRBJ2-3	TRBV5-1	ASRASRISTDTQY
.	TRBJ2-1	TRBV3-1/TRBV3-2	ASSYDSSAGNEQF
.	TRBJ1-2	TRBV24-1	ATSDLRESKT
.	TRBJ1-4	TRBV7-2	ASSKRGTNEKLF
.	TRBJ1-6	TRBV6-5	ASSTRAYNSPLH